This paragraph covers one T cell receptor (beta chain) sequence. The entry originates in a study of blood T cell repertoires in COVID-19. In the study's own analysis: Amplifying reference gene primers gave estimates of nucleated cell counts. The table came from immunoSEQ multiplex PCR; TCRdb's copy has only in-frame clones and leaves some out. The DNA gave D and trimming, while V, J and clone size come from that table. This table holds under 300,000 clones, over 80% found once. The CDR3 loop spans 14 amino acids. With 6 bases clipped from V and 3 bases from J, the junction kept 5 bases outside the gene matches. Germline CDR1 is MNHNY and CDR2 is SVGAGI (reference sequence).

Sequencing was carried out using peripheral blood. The rearrangement joins TRBV6-6 to TRBJ1-2; 9 nucleotides agree with TRBD1. The receptor was derived from a middle-aged woman with acute or convalescent COVID-19. The CDR3 nucleotides read TGTGCCAGCAGGACCGACAGGGGGGACTATGGCTACACCTTC. Translated, it gives CASRTDRGDYGYTF.